Sequencing of this TCR beta chain was carried out in a study of blood T cell repertoires in COVID-19. Study at large: COVID-19 samples, acute and convalescent, were from the United States, Italy and Spain. Nucleic acid was either cDNA or gDNA, and it came from T cells, B-cell-depleted T cells, or PBMCs.

Germline CDR1 and CDR2: KGHSH and LQKENI. The CDR3 consists of 15 residues. Trimming cost V 3 bases and J 7 bases, with 18 bases left between them. In the study's own analysis: Amplification from reference gene primers served as the basis for estimated nucleated cell counts. Produced via immunoSEQ multiplex PCR; TCRdb's table is partial and in-frame only. That table is the source of V, J and clone size, and D and trimming were worked out from the DNA. The table has over 200,000 clones, roughly 87% seen once; the top ten hold 1.5% to 2%. The chain is built from TRBV18 and TRBJ1-2; D ambiguous. The sequencing sample was made of peripheral blood. This receptor was identified in a man aged 40-49 years with active or convalescent COVID-19. CDR3 DNA: TGTGCCAGCTCACCGCCTGGGCGTGGAGGGTCTGGCTACACCTTC. Translating it yields CASSPPGRGGSGYTF.